These 28 T cell receptor beta chains share one sample of origin, sequenced in a study of blood T cell repertoires in COVID-19. Sequencing was performed with immunoSEQ multiplex PCR; in TCRdb, only in-frame clones are kept and a portion is missing. The sample has approximately 220,000 clones, 80% to 90% seen once. The specimen sequenced was PBMCs or T cells enriched from blood (not recorded which). The receptor set was obtained from a woman in her 40s with acute COVID-19.

Ten or more counts support this clone. This chain links TRBV27 with TRBJ2-7; 11 bases agree with TRBD1. V lost 7 bases, J lost 7 bases, and 6 bases stayed unmatched. This CDR3 contains 13 residues. Germline V gives CDR1 MNHEY, CDR2 SMNVEV (reference sequence). This chain's CDR3 is CASMDRGRGEQYF. DNA for the CDR3: TGTGCCAGCATGGACAGGGGGCGGGGGGAGCAGTACTTC.

The V and J genes are TRBV28 and TRBJ1-1; 7 bases map to TRBD1. V lost 3 bases to trimming and J lost 1 base; unmatched junction nucleotides: 8. The CDR3 consists of 16 residues. Germline V CDR1 and CDR2: MDHEN, SYDVKM. The CDR3 loop is CASSFTFRGRNTEAFF. In DNA form, the CDR3 reads TGTGCCAGCAGTTTCACCTTCAGGGGGAGGAACACTGAAGCTTTCTTT.

This clone was detected a few times. V is TRBV5-6 and J is TRBJ2-1; D call uncertain. Germline CDR1 is SGHDT and CDR2 is YYEEEE. V lost 1 base, J lost 1 base, and 6 bases lay in between. This CDR3 is 14 amino acids long. This CDR3 reads CASSLWLSYNEQFF. The CDR3 bases are TGTGCCAGCAGCTTGTGGCTGTCCTACAATGAGCAGTTCTTC.

The chain has TRBV9 and TRBJ1-5; D remains unclear. Trimming shortened V by 4 bases and J by 3 bases, and 14 bases separated the two germline ends. Germline V gene data show CDR1 as SGDLS and CDR2 as YYNGEE. The CDR3 has 15 residues. The CDR3 DNA follows: TGTGCCAGCAGCATTTCGACGGGTAACAATCAGCCCCAGCATTTT. It translates to CASSISTGNNQPQHF.

The chain combines TRBV30 with TRBJ2-1, with 8 bases that match TRBD2. With V trimmed by 5 bases and J by 12 bases, 15 bases remained unmatched. The CDR3 runs to 14 residues. From germline, CDR1 is GTSNPN and CDR2 SVGIG (reference sequence). CDR3 region: CAWATSGPPFPQFF. In DNA form, the CDR3 reads TGTGCCTGGGCCACTAGCGGACCCCCTTTCCCGCAGTTCTTC.

V gene TRBV6-5 combines with J gene TRBJ1-2, with TRBD1 matching 9 bases. This CDR3 region has 15 residues. With 5 bases clipped from V and 8 bases from J, the junction kept 12 bases outside the gene matches. CDR1 is MNHEY and CDR2 is SVGAGI in the germline V gene. CDR3 sequence: CASSLPGQGDRGYTF. CDR3 bases: TGTGCCAGCAGTCTACCGGGACAGGGAGACCGCGGCTACACCTTC.

This clone was counted a single time. The rearrangement uses TRBV27 and TRBJ2-2; 10 nucleotides match TRBD1. The CDR3 sequence is 15 residues long. CDR1 MNHEY and CDR2 SMNVEV come from the germline V gene (reference sequence). J lost 4 bases, V lost 5 bases, and 4 bases had no gene match. This CDR3 reads CASSPGTGVTGELFF. The CDR3 DNA follows: TGTGCCAGCAGTCCCGGGACAGGGGTCACCGGGGAGCTGTTTTTT.

The rearrangement links TRBV13 to TRBJ2-7, with TRBD2 identical over 8 bases. This CDR3 comprises 14 residues. Losses at the gene ends were 5 bases for V and 0 bases for J; bases not matched to a gene: 3. Germline-derived CDR1 and CDR2 are PRHDT and FYEKMQ (reference sequence). This CDR3 reads CASSLSGGSYEQYF. The CDR3 coding sequence is TGTGCCAGCAGCCTAAGCGGGGGCTCCTACGAGCAGTACTTC.

CDR3 residues: CASSLQRVTSYEQYF. Written as DNA, the CDR3 is TGTGCCAGCAGCTTACAACGGGTGACCTCCTACGAGCAGTACTTC. The V gene is TRBV11-2, the J gene TRBJ2-7; D gene ambiguous. V was trimmed by 2 bases and J by 0 bases, leaving 11 bases between them. Germline V gives CDR1 SGHAT, CDR2 FQNNGV. The CDR3 covers 15 residues.

This rearrangement joins TRBV18 to TRBJ2-1; TRBD1 is a possible D gene (6 bases). V was clipped by 9 bases and J by 8 bases, with 20 bases between them. The CDR3 covers 14 residues. CDR1 is KGHSH and CDR2 is LQKENI in the germline V gene. The DNA of the CDR3 is TGTGCCAGTCGCCGGGACACCGGACCCGATGAGCAGTTCTTC. This codes for CASRRDTGPDEQFF.

The genes are TRBV27 and TRBJ1-2; 7 bases agree with TRBD1. This CDR3 comprises 14 residues. Germline V gene lookup returns CDR1 MNHEY and CDR2 SMNVEV (reference sequence). Unmatched junction bases numbered 9, after V lost 3 bases and J lost 8 bases. CDR3 in DNA: TGTGCCAGCAGTTTCGGAGGGGGCGAAGTGGGCTACACCTTC. Amino acid sequence: CASSFGGGEVGYTF.

V and J are TRBV15 and TRBJ2-2; 8 bases align to TRBD2. V lost 3 bases, J lost 5 bases, and 11 bases stayed unmatched. CDR1 is LNHNV, CDR2 YYDKDF, per germline (reference sequence). The CDR3 spans 17 residues. The CDR3, as DNA: TGTGCCACCAGCAGTGGGGAGGGCGGGAGGAGGACCGGGGAGCTGTTTTTT. As protein: CATSSGEGGRRTGELFF.

The chain recombines TRBV6-5 with TRBJ1-1; 7 bases agree with TRBD1. The CDR3 loop spans 14 amino acids. The V gene's germline CDR1 is MNHEY and CDR2 SVGAGI. Unmatched junction bases numbered 1, after V lost 2 bases and J lost 1 base. CDR3 sequence reads: CASSYQGGNTEAFF. CDR3 nucleotide sequence: TGTGCCAGCAGTTACCAGGGGGGGAACACTGAAGCTTTCTTT.

The chain couples TRBV30 to TRBJ2-2; the D is unclear. Trimming left V 7 bases short and J 2 bases short, with 8 bases between. CDR1 GTSNPN and CDR2 SVGIG come from the germline V gene (reference sequence). The CDR3 is made up of 12 amino acids. The CDR3 sequence: CALAVNTGELFF. The CDR3 DNA follows: TGTGCCTTAGCTGTCAACACCGGGGAGCTGTTTTTT. Drawing the rest from reference TRBV30 and TRBJ2-2, the complete variable domain is SQTIHQWPATLVQPVGSPLSLECTVEGTSNPNLYWYRQAAGRGLQLLFYSVGIGQISSEVPQNLSASRPQDRQFILSSKKLLLSDSGFYLCALAVNTGELFFGEGSRLTVL.

This rearrangement joins TRBV3-1 (or the pseudogene TRBV3-2) to TRBJ1-2; no clear D gene. The CDR3 is 12 residues long. CDR1 and CDR2 from the germline V gene are LGHDT and YNNKEL (reference sequence). With 3 bases removed from V and 4 bases from J, the gap between germline ends came to 6 bases. The CDR3 loop is CASSQRTYGYTF. DNA of the CDR3: TGTGCCAGCAGCCAGAGAACCTATGGCTACACCTTC.

CDR3 sequence (DNA): TGTGCCAGCAGTTACAGGGGGAATTCACCCCTCCACTTT. Amino acid sequence: CASSYRGNSPLHF. V and J are TRBV6-5 and TRBJ1-6, with D tentatively TRBD1 (6 bases). V was cut by 2 bases and J by 7 bases, with 6 bases left in between. Looked up from germline, CDR1 is MNHEY and CDR2 is SVGAGI. This CDR3 comprises 13 residues.

In nucleotides, the CDR3 is TGTGCCAGCAGCCAAAGGTCAGGTAATCAGCCCCAGCATTTT. Translated: CASSQRSGNQPQHF. This chain joins TRBV5-6 and TRBJ1-5; no definite D call. Trimming removed 4 bases at V and 4 bases at J, with 12 bases between. The germline CDR1 and CDR2 sequences are SGHDT and YYEEEE. This CDR3 spans 14 amino acids.

The chain recombines TRBV7-8 with TRBJ1-2; weak D call: TRBD1 (6 bases). CDR1 and CDR2 (germline): SGHVS, FQNEAQ. The CDR3 sequence is 16 residues long. Trimming left V 5 bases short and J 0 bases short, with 16 bases between. The CDR3 sequence: CASSPRRDTSNYGYTF. Here the CDR3 DNA reads TGTGCCAGCAGCCCACGACGGGACACGTCTAACTATGGCTACACCTTC.

The sample holds a few counts of this clone. This chain links TRBV15 with TRBJ2-1, with 7 bases matching TRBD1. The length of the CDR3 is 15 residues. From germline, CDR1 is LNHNV and CDR2 YYDKDF (reference sequence). V shed 1 base, J shed 4 bases, and the junction held 4 bases outside the gene matches. Written as DNA, the CDR3 is TGTGCCACCAGCAGAGGACAGGGCACATACAATGAGCAGTTCTTC. Translation gives CATSRGQGTYNEQFF.

This sequence joins TRBV5-8 and TRBJ2-7; the match to TRBD2 covers 11 bases. The CDR3 extends over 17 amino acids. The junction had 10 bases not matched to a gene; V was cut back by 4 bases and J by 1 base. CDR1 is SGHTS, CDR2 YDEGEE, per germline. The CDR3 nucleotides are TGTGCCAGCAGCGCTCCCGGGACTAGCGGACCATCCTACGAGCAGTACTTC. Residues: CASSAPGTSGPSYEQYF. The whole variable domain, remainder taken from reference TRBV5-8 and TRBJ2-7, is EAGVTQSPTHLIKTRGQQATLRCSPISGHTSVYWYQQALGLGLQFLLWYDEGEERNRGNFPPRFSGRQFPNYSSELNVNALELEDSALYLCASSAPGTSGPSYEQYFGPGTRLTVT.

V is TRBV6-2 or TRBV6-3 and J is TRBJ2-1; 14 bases are shared with TRBD2. Germline trimming cut 2 bases from V and 8 bases from J; bases unmatched to any gene: 2. Germline CDR1 MNHEY, CDR2 SVGEGT. The CDR3 loop spans 15 amino acids. The CDR3 here is CASSYGTSGRDEQFF. For the CDR3, the DNA is TGTGCCAGCAGTTACGGGACTAGCGGGAGAGATGAGCAGTTCTTC.

This chain connects TRBV29-1 to TRBJ1-1; 7 nucleotides agree with TRBD1. The germline gives CDR1 SQVTM, CDR2 ANQGSEA. This CDR3 is 14 amino acids long. V gave up 4 bases and J gave up 0 bases; unmatched junction bases: 5. The CDR3 reads CSVAVGTVNTEAFF. CDR3 DNA sequence: TGCAGCGTTGCCGTCGGGACAGTGAACACTGAAGCTTTCTTT.

This chain connects TRBV19 to TRBJ2-6; D perhaps matches TRBD1 (6 bases). Trimming shortened V by 6 bases and J by 0 bases, and 15 bases separated the two germline ends. This CDR3 spans 17 amino acids. Germline V gene data show CDR1 as LNHDA and CDR2 as SQIVND (reference sequence). CDR3: CASSLQQGSSGANVLTF. As DNA, the CDR3 is TGTGCCAGTAGCCTTCAACAGGGAAGCTCTGGGGCCAACGTCCTGACTTTC.

This chain connects TRBV11-2 to TRBJ1-1; unclear D gene. There are 17 residues in the CDR3. The germline CDR1 and CDR2 sequences are SGHAT and FQNNGV. Deletions cut 5 bases from V and 1 base from J, with 20 bases between. In DNA form, the CDR3 reads TGTGCCAGCAGCACCCAGTCGGGTCGGGTTGGGAACACTGAAGCTTTCTTT. This translates into CASSTQSGRVGNTEAFF. Looking up the rest from reference TRBV11-2 and TRBJ1-1 gives the full variable domain: EAGVAQSPRYKIIEKRQSVAFWCNPISGHATLYWYQQILGQGPKLLIQFQNNGVVDDSQLPKDRFSAERLKGVDSTLKIQPAKLEDSAVYLCASSTQSGRVGNTEAFFGQGTRLTVV.

V and J are TRBV28 and TRBJ2-7; D is possibly TRBD2 (6 bases). Trimming stripped 5 bases from V and 2 bases from J, with 16 bases between. This CDR3 is built from 15 residues. Germline CDR1 is MDHEN and CDR2 is SYDVKM. Here the CDR3 reads CASSVTGTETYEQYF. CDR3 in DNA: TGTGCCAGCAGTGTAACCGGGACTGAAACCTACGAGCAGTACTTC. The complete variable domain, with remaining parts taken from reference TRBV28 and TRBJ2-7, reads DVKVTQSSRYLVKRTGEKVFLECVQDMDHENMFWYRQDPGLGLRLIYFSYDVKMKEKGDIPEGYSVSREKKERFSLILESASTNQTSMYLCASSVTGTETYEQYFGPGTRLTVT.

The CDR3 protein is CASSLGKAYEQYF. CDR3 DNA sequence: TGTGCCAGCAGTTTGGGCAAGGCCTACGAGCAGTACTTC. The chain couples TRBV27 to TRBJ2-7; D call uncertain. V was clipped by 3 bases and J by 2 bases, with 8 bases between them. This CDR3 contains 13 residues. Per the germline V gene, CDR1 is MNHEY and CDR2 is SMNVEV (reference sequence).

The chain is built from TRBV19 and TRBJ1-3; D gene uncertain. The V end lost 5 bases, the J end lost 0 bases, and 14 bases lay between the germline ends. The V gene's germline CDR1 is LNHDA and CDR2 SQIVND (reference sequence). The CDR3 is 16 residues long. The CDR3 DNA is TGTGCCAGTAGTCCACAGCATCTTAACTCTGGAAACACCATATATTTT. It translates to CASSPQHLNSGNTIYF.

The chain carries TRBV4-1 and TRBJ2-3; 8 bases map to TRBD2. This CDR3 comprises 16 residues. V shed 2 bases and J 4 bases; nucleotides not matched to a gene: 8. Germline values: CDR1 MGHRA, CDR2 YSYEKL. The CDR3 is CASSQSAGASPDTQYF. The CDR3 DNA reads TGCGCCAGCAGCCAATCAGCGGGAGCCAGCCCAGATACGCAGTATTTT.